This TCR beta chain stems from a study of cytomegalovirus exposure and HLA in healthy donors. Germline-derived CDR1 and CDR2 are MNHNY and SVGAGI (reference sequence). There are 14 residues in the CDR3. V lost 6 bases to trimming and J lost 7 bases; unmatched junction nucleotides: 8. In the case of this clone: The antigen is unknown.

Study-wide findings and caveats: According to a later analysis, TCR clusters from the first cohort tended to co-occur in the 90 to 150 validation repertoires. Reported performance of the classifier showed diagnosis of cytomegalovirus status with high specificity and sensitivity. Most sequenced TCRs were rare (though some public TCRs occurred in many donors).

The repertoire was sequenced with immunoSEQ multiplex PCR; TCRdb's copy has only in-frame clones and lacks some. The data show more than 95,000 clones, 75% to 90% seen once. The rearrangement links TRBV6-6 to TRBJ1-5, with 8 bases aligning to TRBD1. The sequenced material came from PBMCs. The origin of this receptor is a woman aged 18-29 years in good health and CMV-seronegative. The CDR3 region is CASRAGGAGQPQHF. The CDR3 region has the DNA TGTGCCAGCAGGGCAGGGGGCGCAGGGCAGCCCCAGCATTTT.